The TCR beta chain described here comes from a study of cytomegalovirus exposure and HLA in healthy donors. General study findings and limits: Earlier analysis yielded a pattern in which most TCR beta V segments were productive about 90% or about 30% of the time.

Trimming took off 5 bases at V and 5 bases at J, with 13 bases between the two ends. Germline V gene lookup returns CDR1 MNHNY and CDR2 SVGAGI (reference sequence). The CDR3 length is 14 residues. Comment on this clone: Its antigen remains unidentified.

Amplification used 60 Vbeta primers and 13 Jbeta primers. Repertoires were generated with immunoSEQ multiplex PCR, while TCRdb's copy carries only in-frame clones and drops some. Of 42,000 or so clones listed, 40% to 60% are singletons. This sequence was found in a human donor in good health. Sequenced input: PBMCs. The chain links TRBV6-6 to TRBJ1-5; a possible D gene is TRBD1 (5 bases). CDR3 amino acids: CASSRGTLDQPQHF. CDR3 DNA: TGTGCCAGCAGTCGCGGGACTCTGGATCAGCCCCAGCATTTT.